This T cell receptor beta chain derives from a study of OX40 agonist ivuxolimab in advanced cancers. Repertoires were generated with immunoSEQ multiplex PCR, while TCRdb's copy carries only in-frame clones and drops some. Among more than 85,000 clones listed, about 90% were seen once. Germline values: CDR1 ENHRY, CDR2 SYGVKD. The CDR3 contains 15 residues. J gave up 3 bases and V 5 bases, and 9 bases lay outside the gene matches. This TCR came from an adult with an advanced solid tumor such as melanoma, head and neck, liver or kidney cancer. This chain connects TRBV10-3 to TRBJ2-7; 8 bases match TRBD1. Sequenced here: CD4+ or CD8+ T cells sorted from blood, sampled in a trial of the OX40 agonist ivuxolimab. The CDR3 sequence: CAISHSGTGRYEQYF. The CDR3 DNA sequence: TGTGCCATCAGTCACTCCGGGACAGGTCGCTACGAGCAGTACTTC.